The clone carrying this T cell receptor (beta chain) was seen at least ten times. Its antigen is currently unknown. The sample belongs to a study of early T cells in non-severe SARS-CoV-2 infection. Study summary: Sequenced material consisted of bulk RNA (from unsorted whole blood), and chains were unpaired.

Findings and limits, study-wide: Anti-spike CD8 responses were favored by VDJdb matching, which missed private and CD4 specificities.

In germline, CDR1 is KGHSH, CDR2 LQKENI. This CDR3 has 14 residues. J lost 10 bases, V lost 6 bases, and 5 bases had no gene match. The library protocol tagged individual cDNA molecules with unique molecular identifiers. MiXCR was run by TCRdb on the 5' RACE reads, yielding one entry per CDR3 protein. The data show 59,000 or so distinct CDR3 sequences, around 12% seen once. The source of this sequence is an adult who was a healthcare worker with PCR-confirmed SARS-CoV-2 infection or an uninfected control (not recorded which). The sample in question was whole blood, obtained at baseline. V and J are TRBV18 and TRBJ1-6; 11 bases agree with TRBD1. The CDR3 sequence is CASSPGTGGSPLHF. The CDR3 nucleotides are TGTGCCAGCTCCCCCGGGACAGGGGGATCACCCCTCCACTTT.